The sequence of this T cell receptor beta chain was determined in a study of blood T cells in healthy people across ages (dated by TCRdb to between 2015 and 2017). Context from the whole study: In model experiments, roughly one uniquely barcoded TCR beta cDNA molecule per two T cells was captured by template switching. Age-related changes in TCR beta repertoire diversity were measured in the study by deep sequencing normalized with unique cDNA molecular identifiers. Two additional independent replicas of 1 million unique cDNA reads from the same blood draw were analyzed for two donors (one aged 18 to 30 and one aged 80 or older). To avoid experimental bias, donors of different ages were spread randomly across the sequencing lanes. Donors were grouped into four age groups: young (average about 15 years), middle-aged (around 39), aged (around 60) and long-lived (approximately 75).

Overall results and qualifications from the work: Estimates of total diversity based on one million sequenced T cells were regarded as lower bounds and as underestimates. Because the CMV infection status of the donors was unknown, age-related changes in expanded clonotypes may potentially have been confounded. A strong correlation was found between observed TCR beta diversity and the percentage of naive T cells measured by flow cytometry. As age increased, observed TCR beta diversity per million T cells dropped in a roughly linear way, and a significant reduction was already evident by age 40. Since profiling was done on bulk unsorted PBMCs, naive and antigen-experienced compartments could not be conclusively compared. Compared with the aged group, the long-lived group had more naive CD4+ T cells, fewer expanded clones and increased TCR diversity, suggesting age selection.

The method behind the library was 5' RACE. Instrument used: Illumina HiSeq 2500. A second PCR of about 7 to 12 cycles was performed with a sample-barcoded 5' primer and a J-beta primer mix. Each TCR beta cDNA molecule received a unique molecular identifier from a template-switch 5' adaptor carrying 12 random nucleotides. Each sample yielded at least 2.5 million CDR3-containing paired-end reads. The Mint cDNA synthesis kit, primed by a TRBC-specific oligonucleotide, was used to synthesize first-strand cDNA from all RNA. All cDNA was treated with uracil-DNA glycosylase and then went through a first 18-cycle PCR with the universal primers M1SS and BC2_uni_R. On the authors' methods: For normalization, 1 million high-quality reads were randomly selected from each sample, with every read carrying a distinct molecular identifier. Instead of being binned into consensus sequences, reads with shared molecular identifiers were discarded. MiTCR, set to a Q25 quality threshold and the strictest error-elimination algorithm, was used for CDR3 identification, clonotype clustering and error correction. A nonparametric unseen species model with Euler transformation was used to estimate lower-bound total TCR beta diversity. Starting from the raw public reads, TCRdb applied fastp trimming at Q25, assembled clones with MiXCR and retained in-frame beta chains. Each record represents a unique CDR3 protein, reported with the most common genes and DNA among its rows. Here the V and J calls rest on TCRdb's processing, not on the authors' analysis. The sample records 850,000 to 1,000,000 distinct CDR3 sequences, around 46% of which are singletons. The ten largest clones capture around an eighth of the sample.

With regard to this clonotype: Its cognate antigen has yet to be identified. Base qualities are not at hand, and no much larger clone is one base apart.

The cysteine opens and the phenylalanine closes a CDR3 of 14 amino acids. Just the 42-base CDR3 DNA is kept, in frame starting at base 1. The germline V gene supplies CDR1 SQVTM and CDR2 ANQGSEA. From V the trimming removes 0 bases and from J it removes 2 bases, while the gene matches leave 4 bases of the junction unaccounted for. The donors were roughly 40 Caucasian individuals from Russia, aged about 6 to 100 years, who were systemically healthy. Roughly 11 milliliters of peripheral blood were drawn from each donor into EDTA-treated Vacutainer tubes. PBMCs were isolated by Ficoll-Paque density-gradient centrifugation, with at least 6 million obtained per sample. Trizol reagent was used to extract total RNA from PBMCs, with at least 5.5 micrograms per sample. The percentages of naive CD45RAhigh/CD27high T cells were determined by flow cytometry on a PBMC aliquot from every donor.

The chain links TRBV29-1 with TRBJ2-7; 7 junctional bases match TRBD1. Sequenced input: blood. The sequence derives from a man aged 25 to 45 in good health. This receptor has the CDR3 CSVEDTGTAYEQYF. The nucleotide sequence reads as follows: TGCAGCGTTGAAGATACGGGGACAGCCTACGAGCAGTACTTC.